These 20 T cell receptor beta chains were sequenced from one sample in a study of Tregs in tolerant kidney transplant recipients. TCRdb's copy holds only in-frame clones and misses some; the assay was immunoSEQ multiplex PCR. Of 75,000 to 100,000 clones listed, roughly 92% are singletons. What was sequenced was CD8+ T cells from blood. These receptors all come from a human donor in good health.

This rearrangement joins TRBV7-9 to TRBJ1-1; weak D call: TRBD1 (6 bases). Germline CDR1 reads SEHNR; CDR2 reads FQNEAQ (reference sequence). The CDR3 sequence is 12 residues long. V was cut by 2 bases and J by 10 bases, with 11 bases left in between. CDR3 sequence reads: CASSLSARGAFF. For the CDR3, the DNA is TGTGCCAGCAGCTTATCAGCCAGGGGAGCTTTCTTT.

The V gene is TRBV7-9, the J gene TRBJ1-6; D may be TRBD1 (5 bases). Germline assignment: CDR1 SEHNR and CDR2 FQNEAQ (reference sequence). The V end lost 6 bases, the J end lost 7 bases, and 13 bases lay between the germline ends. This CDR3 region has 14 residues. The CDR3 is CASRAGTGNSPLHF. CDR3 sequence (DNA): TGTGCCAGCAGGGCCGGGACGGGAAATTCACCCCTCCACTTT.

The chain links TRBV6-5 to TRBJ2-7; tentative D call: TRBD2 (5 bases). V was clipped by 2 bases and J by 5 bases, with 10 bases between them. CDR1 and CDR2 (germline): MNHEY, SVGAGI. The CDR3 has 13 residues. The CDR3: CASSYEGKDEQYF. In nucleotides, the CDR3 is TGTGCCAGCAGTTACGAGGGTAAGGACGAGCAGTACTTC.

The chain recombines TRBV4-1 with TRBJ1-2; 8 bases fit TRBD1. The germline gives CDR1 MGHRA, CDR2 YSYEKL. The V gene end was trimmed by 3 bases and the J gene end by 8 bases; junction bases not matched to a gene: 11. There are 15 residues in the CDR3. The CDR3 sequence: CASSHSYGRGHGYTF. CDR3 bases: TGCGCCAGCAGCCATTCTTACGGCAGGGGGCACGGCTACACCTTC.

The chain is built from TRBV7-6 and TRBJ2-1; 12 bases align to TRBD2. This CDR3 comprises 16 residues. Germline V gene data show CDR1 as SGHVS and CDR2 as FNYEAQ. V dropped 5 bases and J dropped 5; count of bases not matched to a gene: 7. The CDR3 nucleotides read TGTGCCAGCAGCACCTTACTAGCGGGAGGAAACAATGAGCAGTTCTTC. Protein product: CASSTLLAGGNNEQFF.

The chain joins TRBV2 to TRBJ2-1; D not resolved. Germline V lookup: CDR1 SNHLY, CDR2 FYNNEI. V was shortened by 7 bases and J by 3 bases, with 10 bases between the two germline ends. This CDR3 is built from 13 residues. The CDR3 DNA reads as TGTGCCAGCAATCCAGGAAACTACAATGAGCAGTTCTTC. Translating gives CASNPGNYNEQFF.

The chain carries TRBV11-2 and TRBJ1-2; D remains ambiguous. CDR1 and CDR2 from the germline V gene are SGHAT and FQNNGV. The CDR3 consists of 14 residues. Trimming pared 7 bases from V and 4 bases from J, leaving 16 bases between. The CDR3 region has the DNA TGTGCCAGCACCGTAACGGGGTCGGGCTATGGCTACACCTTC. Translated: CASTVTGSGYGYTF.

The gene calls are TRBV27 and TRBJ1-6, with a weak D call TRBD1 (5 bases). Trimming stripped 5 bases from V and 0 bases from J, with 11 bases between. CDR1 is MNHEY, CDR2 SMNVEV, per germline (reference sequence). There are 16 residues in the CDR3. CDR3 DNA sequence: TGTGCCAGCAGTCCCCCGGGGCTCTCCTATAATTCACCCCTCCACTTT. As protein: CASSPPGLSYNSPLHF.

The chain employs TRBV27 and TRBJ2-5, with D tentatively TRBD1 (6 bases). The CDR3 sequence is 16 residues long. Trimming left V 5 bases short and J 2 bases short, with 18 bases between. Germline CDR1 reads MNHEY; CDR2 reads SMNVEV (reference sequence). The CDR3 reads CASSPYLGQTQETQYF. Written as DNA, the CDR3 is TGTGCCAGCAGTCCATACCTCGGACAGACGCAAGAGACCCAGTACTTC.

This clone was recorded once. The chain carries TRBV7-8 and TRBJ2-4; 11 bases are a match to TRBD2. The CDR3 loop spans 22 amino acids. V lost 3 bases, J lost 0 bases, and 19 bases stayed unmatched. Germline V gene lookup returns CDR1 SGHVS and CDR2 FQNEAQ. Here the CDR3 reads CASSFNLAGGRDPVLAKNIQYF. The CDR3, as DNA: TGTGCCAGCAGCTTTAATCTAGCGGGAGGCCGGGACCCGGTTCTAGCCAAAAACATTCAGTACTTC.

The rearrangement joins TRBV6-1 to TRBJ2-7; 8 bases align to TRBD1. Germline values: CDR1 MNHNS, CDR2 SASEGT. The CDR3 sequence is 15 residues long. With 1 base clipped from V and 11 bases from J, the junction kept 13 bases outside the gene matches. This CDR3 reads CASSEGQGAPTQEYF. The CDR3 nucleotides read TGTGCCAGCAGTGAAGGGCAGGGGGCCCCTACCCAGGAGTACTTC.

The chain links TRBV7-9 to TRBJ1-2; 7 bases match TRBD1. CDR1 and CDR2 (germline): SEHNR, FQNEAQ (reference sequence). V was clipped by 5 bases and J by 5 bases; unmatched bases: 8. The CDR3 covers 14 residues. The CDR3 sequence: CASSPGDSPYGYTF. CDR3 bases: TGTGCCAGCAGCCCGGGGGACAGCCCGTATGGCTACACCTTC. The full variable domain, in which reference TRBV7-9 and TRBJ1-2 provide the parts outside the CDR3, is DTGVSQNPRHKITKRGQNVTFRCDPISEHNRLYWYRQTLGQGPEFLTYFQNEAQLEKSRLLSDRFSAERPKGSFSTLEIQRTEQGDSAMYLCASSPGDSPYGYTFGSGTRLTVV.

This chain joins TRBV4-2 and TRBJ2-1, with TRBD2 as a possible D gene (5 bases). Germline lookup yields CDR1 LGHNA and CDR2 YNFKEQ. The V end lost 1 base, the J end lost 4 bases, and 5 bases lay between the germline ends. This CDR3 has 13 amino acids. The CDR3 is CASSQGEYNEQFF. In DNA form, the CDR3 reads TGTGCCAGCAGCCAAGGGGAGTACAATGAGCAGTTCTTC.

V usage is TRBV9 and J usage is TRBJ2-6; D gene uncertain. The V gene lost 0 bases and the J gene lost 1 base, with 5 bases spanning the gap. The length of the CDR3 is 15 residues. Germline assignment: CDR1 SGDLS and CDR2 YYNGEE. CDR3 bases: TGTGCCAGCAGCGTAGGGGGATCTGGGGCCAACGTCCTGACTTTC. Protein product: CASSVGGSGANVLTF.

This rearrangement joins TRBV19 to TRBJ1-5; 8 nucleotides align to TRBD1. The CDR3 contains 15 residues. The germline V gene encodes CDR1 LNHDA and CDR2 SQIVND (reference sequence). V lost 2 bases, J lost 7 bases, and 7 bases stayed unmatched. CDR3 protein: CASSIRDRGAQPQHF. Here the CDR3 DNA reads TGTGCCAGTAGTATACGAGACAGGGGAGCCCAGCCCCAGCATTTT.

The genes are TRBV15 and TRBJ2-7; 10 bases are a match to TRBD1. CDR1 and CDR2 (germline): LNHNV, YYDKDF (reference sequence). The CDR3 spans 15 residues. Trimming removed 2 bases from V and 5 bases from J; junction bases left unmatched: 6. CDR3 coding DNA: TGTGCCACCAGCAGACCGGGACAGGGGCCGAACGAGCAGTACTTC. Amino acid sequence: CATSRPGQGPNEQYF.

The gene calls are TRBV7-8 and TRBJ2-3; possible D gene TRBD1, 5 bases. CDR3 length: 18 residues. Germline CDR1 is SGHVS and CDR2 is FQNEAQ. With 1 base removed from V and 3 bases from J, the gap between germline ends came to 20 bases. The CDR3 DNA reads TGTGCCAGCAGCTTAGGTTGGGGCGTCCGTGGTGGTACAGATACGCAGTATTTT. Amino acid sequence: CASSLGWGVRGGTDTQYF.

This rearrangement joins TRBV7-9 to TRBJ2-2; 9 bases fit TRBD1. The V and J ends lost 3 bases and 3 bases, in that order; junction bases with no gene match: 5. The CDR3 runs to 16 residues. The germline V gene encodes CDR1 SEHNR and CDR2 FQNEAQ (reference sequence). The CDR3 here is CASSFPGQGYTGELFF. CDR3 bases: TGTGCCAGCAGCTTTCCGGGACAGGGTTACACCGGGGAGCTGTTTTTT. The variable domain in full, with the rest retrieved from reference TRBV7-9 and TRBJ2-2, is DTGVSQNPRHKITKRGQNVTFRCDPISEHNRLYWYRQTLGQGPEFLTYFQNEAQLEKSRLLSDRFSAERPKGSFSTLEIQRTEQGDSAMYLCASSFPGQGYTGELFFGEGSRLTVL.

In this sample, this clone turned up once. The CDR3 loop is CASSVEGAWDEQYF. Here the CDR3 DNA reads TGTGCCAGCAGCGTAGAAGGGGCTTGGGACGAGCAGTACTTC. The chain has TRBV9 and TRBJ2-5, with D maybe TRBD1 (5 bases). Matching the DNA end better, TRBJ2-7 makes the J call doubtful. Germline V gene sequence: CDR1 SGDLS, CDR2 YYNGEE. There are 14 residues in the CDR3.

The rearrangement joins TRBV7-9 to TRBJ2-5; either TRBD1 or TRBD2 may fit D (6 bases each). The CDR3 loop spans 16 amino acids. Germline V gene sequence: CDR1 SEHNR, CDR2 FQNEAQ (reference sequence). The V gene lost 7 bases and the J gene lost 3 bases, with 21 bases spanning the gap. CDR3 in amino acids: CASTPTLGGAEETQYF. CDR3 nucleotides: TGTGCCAGCACCCCAACGTTGGGGGGCGCGGAAGAGACCCAGTACTTC.